Below are 20 T cell receptor beta chains sequenced from a single sample in a study of radiotherapy plus CTLA-4 blockade in lung cancer. Some clones are missing from TCRdb's copy, which holds only in-frame ones; the method was immunoSEQ multiplex PCR. The sample consists of some 110,000 clones, about four fifths of them appearing once. The sample in question was peripheral blood, obtained from a patient treated with radiotherapy plus ipilimumab. These receptors all come from a human donor with non-small cell lung cancer that progressed on radiotherapy plus ipilimumab. Some clones in this sample may be carry-over from other donors' samples.

About this clone itself: In the same sample, other DNA sequences code for this CDR3. V gene TRBV27 combines with J gene TRBJ1-5, with D uncertain. This CDR3 is 14 amino acids long. The germline V gene has CDR1 MNHEY and CDR2 SMNVEV (reference sequence). V lost 4 bases to trimming and J lost 3 bases, with 10 bases between them. CDR3 amino acids: CASSSPGNNQPQHF. For the CDR3, the DNA is TGTGCCAGCAGTTCTCCCGGGAACAATCAGCCCCAGCATTTT.

V and J are TRBV5-1 and TRBJ1-4; D gene uncertain. CDR3 length equals 14 residues. V lost 0 bases, J lost 8 bases, and 11 bases lay in between. Germline lookup yields CDR1 SGHRS and CDR2 YFSETQ. CDR3 nucleotide sequence: TGCGCCAGCAGCTTGGGTTGGATAAGGGAAAAACTGTTTTTT. As protein: CASSLGWIREKLFF.

This clone was picked up a small number of times. The chain joins TRBV11-2 to TRBJ2-5; TRBD2 might be the D (5 bases). The CDR3 totals 13 residues. V gave up 5 bases and J gave up 2 bases, with 9 bases separating them. The germline V gene encodes CDR1 SGHAT and CDR2 FQNNGV. CDR3 region: CASSRGTQETQYF. CDR3 DNA sequence: TGTGCCAGCAGCCGGGGTACGCAAGAGACCCAGTACTTC. Filled out from reference TRBV11-2 and TRBJ2-5, the complete variable domain reads EAGVAQSPRYKIIEKRQSVAFWCNPISGHATLYWYQQILGQGPKLLIQFQNNGVVDDSQLPKDRFSAERLKGVDSTLKIQPAKLEDSAVYLCASSRGTQETQYFGPGTRLLVL.

The rearrangement uses TRBV11-2 and TRBJ1-1; D perhaps matches TRBD1 (5 bases). The germline CDR1 and CDR2 sequences are SGHAT and FQNNGV. This CDR3 is built from 14 residues. The ends were cut back, 1 base at V and 10 bases at J, with 16 bases in the middle. CDR3 nucleotides: TGTGCCAGCAGCTTAGGTCAGGGCGGAGGTGGAGCTTTCTTT. Protein: CASSLGQGGGGAFF.

V is TRBV4-3 and J is TRBJ2-2; TRBD1 is a possible D gene (6 bases). CDR3 length: 15 residues. The V end lost 0 bases, the J end lost 3 bases, and 8 bases lay between the germline ends. The germline V gene encodes CDR1 LGHNA and CDR2 YSLEER. The CDR3 DNA sequence: TGCGCCAGCAGCCAAGACCCAGGGGACACCGGGGAGCTGTTTTTT. Its protein is CASSQDPGDTGELFF.

This sequence joins TRBV6-6 and TRBJ2-5, with D unclear. Germline loops: CDR1 MNHNY, CDR2 SVGAGI (reference sequence). V was pared by 6 bases and J by 7 bases, with 9 bases between. The length of the CDR3 is 11 residues. The CDR3 sequence is CASSVRVTQYF. The CDR3 DNA is TGTGCCAGCAGCGTCCGAGTGACCCAGTACTTC.

This clone was observed once. Germline is not matched at one junction end, which may reflect a read error. The chain employs TRBV5-1 and TRBJ2-2; D is possibly TRBD2 (5 bases). Germline lookup yields CDR1 SGHRS and CDR2 YFSETQ. The CDR3 covers 15 residues. CDR3 bases: TGCGCCAGCAGCTTGGGAGACACGTCTACCGGGGAGCTGCTTTTT. It is translated as CASSLGDTSTGELLF.

The gene calls are TRBV5-4 and TRBJ1-1; a possible D gene is TRBD1 (6 bases). The CDR3 runs 14 residues. Germline V gene sequence: CDR1 SGHNT, CDR2 YYREEE (reference sequence). V lost 4 bases to trimming and J lost 4 bases, with 14 bases between them. The CDR3 nucleotides are TGTGCCAGCAGCAAAACAGGGCTCATCACTGAAGCTTTCTTT. This codes for CASSKTGLITEAFF.

The genes are TRBV5-1 and TRBJ2-5; D is uncertain. The CDR3 is made up of 13 amino acids. Trimming removed 2 bases from V and 3 bases from J, with 8 bases in between. Germline V gene data show CDR1 as SGHRS and CDR2 as YFSETQ. The CDR3 sequence is CASSFGIEETQYF. The CDR3 bases are TGCGCCAGCAGCTTTGGGATCGAAGAGACCCAGTACTTC.

The V call is TRBV7-9, the J call TRBJ2-2; 8 positions match TRBD2. Germline lookup yields CDR1 SEHNR and CDR2 FQNEAQ (reference sequence). The CDR3 totals 15 residues. The ends lost 3 bases at V and 7 bases at J; junction bases unmatched: 7. CDR3: CASSFPGTRVGELFF. Here the CDR3 DNA reads TGTGCCAGCAGCTTTCCCGGGACTAGGGTCGGGGAGCTGTTTTTT.

The chain combines TRBV6-4 with TRBJ2-1, with 14 nucleotides matching TRBD2. This CDR3 contains 20 residues. Germline assignment: CDR1 MRHNA and CDR2 SNTAGT. J gave up 7 bases and V 5 bases, and 19 bases lay outside the gene matches. Here the CDR3 DNA reads TGTGCCAGCAGTCTTCCGGGACTAGCGGGGGCCGCCAAAACTTCAAATGAGCAGTTCTTC. Protein product: CASSLPGLAGAAKTSNEQFF.

This chain uses TRBV14 with TRBJ2-7, with D perhaps matching TRBD2 (6 bases). There are 16 residues in the CDR3. Germline V lookup: CDR1 SGHDN, CDR2 FVKESK. Deletions cut 2 bases from V and 5 bases from J, with 19 bases between. CDR3 DNA: TGTGCCAGCAGCCAACCCCCCCGGGGGTTCGGGGACGAGCAGTACTTC. Translating gives CASSQPPRGFGDEQYF.

The chain is built from TRBV5-1 and TRBJ1-3; D is ambiguous. The CDR3 is 18 residues long. Germline V gene sequence: CDR1 SGHRS, CDR2 YFSETQ. Trimming took 0 bases from V and 3 from J, leaving 19 bases between them. CDR3: CASSLGGAAGFLGNTIYF. The CDR3 DNA is TGCGCCAGCAGCTTGGGAGGAGCGGCAGGATTTCTTGGAAACACCATATATTTT.

The chain uses TRBV7-2 and TRBJ1-2; TRBD1 aligns across 7 bases. Germline assignment: CDR1 SGHTA and CDR2 FQGNSA. The ends lost 5 bases at V and 3 bases at J; junction bases unmatched: 9. CDR3 length: 15 amino acids. Here the CDR3 DNA reads TGTGCCAGCAGCCCAAGCCAGGGGGGGCACTATGGCTACACCTTC. Translation: CASSPSQGGHYGYTF.

V usage is TRBV18 and J usage is TRBJ1-5; 10 positions match TRBD1. This CDR3 spans 16 amino acids. With V trimmed by 6 bases and J by 1 base, 6 bases remained unmatched. Germline V CDR1 and CDR2: KGHSH, LQKENI. The CDR3, as DNA: TGTGCCAGCTCCGGACAGGGGGTCATCAGCAATCAGCCCCAGCATTTT. It is translated as CASSGQGVISNQPQHF.

V gene TRBV18 combines with J gene TRBJ2-7; possibly TRBD1 for D (5 bases). This CDR3 is 14 amino acids long. V lost 3 bases, J lost 3 bases, and 12 bases lay in between. Germline lookup yields CDR1 KGHSH and CDR2 LQKENI. The CDR3 sequence is CASSPGRVHYEQYF. CDR3 in DNA: TGTGCCAGCTCACCGGGCAGGGTGCACTACGAGCAGTACTTC.

V usage is TRBV7-8 and J usage is TRBJ1-5; D gene unclear. The CDR3 extends over 15 amino acids. V shed 0 bases and J shed 3 bases, with 9 bases lying between them. Germline CDR1 and CDR2: SGHVS and FQNEAQ. The CDR3 nucleotides are TGTGCCAGCAGCTTAGCTGTCCCGATCAATCAGCCCCAGCATTTT. It specifies CASSLAVPINQPQHF.

This clone came up a few times. The chain recombines TRBV7-8 with TRBJ1-5; a possible D gene is TRBD1 (6 bases). Germline V gene lookup returns CDR1 SGHVS and CDR2 FQNEAQ. The length of the CDR3 is 16 residues. V shed 2 bases and J shed 0 bases, with 11 bases lying between them. CDR3 DNA: TGTGCCAGCAGCTTACTTACAGGGCGTAGCAATCAGCCCCAGCATTTT. It translates to CASSLLTGRSNQPQHF.

The chain joins TRBV6-6 to TRBJ2-3; TRBD2 is a possible D gene (7 bases). Germline V gene lookup returns CDR1 MNHNY and CDR2 SVGAGI (reference sequence). The ends were cut back, 8 bases at V and 0 bases at J, with 12 bases in the middle. The CDR3 is 14 residues long. CDR3 in DNA: TGTGCCAGCTCGGGGGGCTGGAGCACAGATACGCAGTATTTT. It encodes CASSGGWSTDTQYF.

V and J are TRBV5-1 and TRBJ2-2, with 11 nucleotides matching TRBD1. The CDR3 sequence is 16 residues long. Germline CDR1 and CDR2: SGHRS and YFSETQ. Trimming took 4 bases from V and 4 from J; bases not matched to a gene: 6. The CDR3 DNA reads TGCGCCAGCAGCCTGGGGACAGGGGGTAGCACCGGGGAGCTGTTTTTT. The encoded protein is CASSLGTGGSTGELFF.